Listed here are 24 T cell receptor beta chains from one sample, sequenced in a study of technical replicates of blood from a few donors. The repertoire was sequenced with immunoSEQ multiplex PCR; TCRdb's copy has only in-frame clones and lacks some. The data contain under 90,000 clones, 90% to 95% of them seen just once; the ten biggest clones take up roughly 0.25%. The sequenced sample was T cells isolated from PBMCs. The receptors come from a human donor in good health.

In regard to this clone: It is likely a read error, because the conserved phenylalanine at the end of the CDR3 is missing. The DNA is left out, because the CDR3 cannot be placed on it with certainty; the CDR3 is given as TCRdb lists it. The chain uses TRBV29-1 and TRBJ1-3. The CDR3 has 8 residues if both end residues are counted. Germline CDR1 and CDR2: SQVTM and ANQGSEA. CDR3 region: CSVEDGGR.

This clone was seen a single time. V and J are TRBV6-1 and TRBJ2-1; no clear D gene. Germline lookup yields CDR1 MNHNS and CDR2 SASEGT. Between the trimmed V and J ends, which lost 4 bases and 9 bases, there was a span of 7 bases. The length of the CDR3 is 11 residues. The CDR3 DNA follows: TGTGCCAGCAGTGTCTATCTTGAGCAGTTCTTC. Protein: CASSVYLEQFF.

The rearrangement links TRBV6-5 to TRBJ2-5; perhaps TRBD1 as D (5 bases). The CDR3 spans 14 residues. V was shortened by 8 bases and J by 2 bases, with 15 bases between the two germline ends. CDR1 is MNHEY, CDR2 SVGAGI, per germline. CDR3 sequence: CASARAAAQETQYF. CDR3 nucleotides: TGTGCCAGCGCCAGGGCGGCCGCTCAAGAGACCCAGTACTTC.

The V and J genes are TRBV13 and TRBJ2-7, with TRBD1 matching over 9 bases. CDR3 length: 14 amino acids. CDR1 and CDR2 from the germline V gene are PRHDT and FYEKMQ (reference sequence). V lost 2 bases and J lost 4; bases outside the gene matches: 3. The CDR3 DNA reads as TGTGCCAGCAGCTTACAACAGGGGGCTTACGAGCAGTACTTC. It is translated as CASSLQQGAYEQYF.

This sequence joins TRBV6-5 and TRBJ1-2, with D perhaps TRBD1 (6 bases). The CDR3 is 13 residues long. V lost 6 bases to trimming and J lost 6 bases, with 14 bases between them. Germline V CDR1 and CDR2: MNHEY, SVGAGI. CDR3 nucleotides: TGTGCCAGCAGCTTACAGGGTGTGAATGGCTACACCTTC. It specifies CASSLQGVNGYTF.

This chain uses TRBV19 with TRBJ1-2; possibly TRBD1 for D (6 bases). CDR1 LNHDA and CDR2 SQIVND come from the germline V gene (reference sequence). This CDR3 is built from 16 residues. Between the trimmed V and J ends, which lost 3 bases and 4 bases, there was a span of 18 bases. CDR3 in DNA: TGTGCCAGTAGTATGCTTCAACGGGGGGGCTCCTATGGCTACACCTTC. Amino acid sequence: CASSMLQRGGSYGYTF.

This chain links TRBV5-1 with TRBJ2-5, with 8 bases matching TRBD1. V was pared by 0 bases and J by 5 bases, with 6 bases of the junction left unmatched. The CDR3 is 15 amino acids. Germline assignment: CDR1 SGHRS and CDR2 YFSETQ. The chain's CDR3 is CASSLGTGSGETQYF. As DNA, the CDR3 is TGCGCCAGCAGCTTGGGGACAGGGAGCGGGGAGACCCAGTACTTC.

This sequence joins TRBV7-9 and TRBJ1-2; TRBD1 matches at 8 bases. This CDR3 comprises 15 residues. J lost 4 bases, V lost 5 bases, and 9 bases had no gene match. The germline V gene has CDR1 SEHNR and CDR2 FQNEAQ (reference sequence). The chain's CDR3 is CASSGVSGGAYGYTF. CDR3 DNA: TGTGCCAGCAGCGGAGTTTCAGGGGGCGCCTATGGCTACACCTTC.

Only one count was recorded for this clone. V and J are TRBV7-8 and TRBJ2-1, with TRBD2 matching over 11 bases. The V gene end was trimmed by 2 bases and the J gene end by 7 bases; junction bases not matched to a gene: 4. The CDR3 has 15 amino acids. Germline CDR1 reads SGHVS; CDR2 reads FQNEAQ. The CDR3 sequence: CASSLSTSGSNEQFF. As DNA, the CDR3 is TGTGCCAGCAGCTTATCAACTAGCGGGAGTAATGAGCAGTTCTTC. Based on the CDR3 plus reference TRBV7-8 and TRBJ2-1, the full variable domain is GAGVSQSPRYKVAKRGQDVALRCDPISGHVSLFWYQQALGQGPEFLTYFQNEAQLDKSGLPSDRFFAERPEGSVSTLKIQRTQQEDSAVYLCASSLSTSGSNEQFFGPGTRLTVL.

CDR3 sequence: CASSPGNRGDPISYEQYF. CDR3 in DNA: TGTGCCAGCAGCCCCGGGAACAGGGGCGACCCCATCTCCTACGAGCAGTACTTC. The chain has TRBV11-3 and TRBJ2-7, with 7 bases that match TRBD1. The CDR3 has 18 amino acids. V lost 5 bases, J lost 0 bases, and 16 bases stayed unmatched. Germline CDR1 SGHNT, CDR2 YENEEA.

The rearrangement uses TRBV28 and TRBJ1-2; tentatively, D is TRBD1 (5 bases). Between the trimmed V and J ends, which lost 8 bases and 6 bases, there was a span of 22 bases. The germline V gene has CDR1 MDHEN and CDR2 SYDVKM. The CDR3 is made up of 15 amino acids. CDR3 amino acids: CASSIWGGTADGYTF. In nucleotides, the CDR3 is TGTGCCAGCTCAATCTGGGGGGGGACTGCGGATGGCTACACCTTC.

The chain has TRBV29-1 and TRBJ1-2; TRBD1 matches 12 bases. The CDR3 contains 13 residues. After removal of 3 bases from V and 10 bases from J, the junction contained 6 bases not matched to a gene. The germline V gene has CDR1 SQVTM and CDR2 ANQGSEA. The CDR3 nucleotides are TGCAGCGTTGACCCCGGGACAGGGGGCAACTACACCTTC. It yields the protein CSVDPGTGGNYTF.

The V gene is TRBV27, the J gene TRBJ2-7, with D perhaps TRBD1 (6 bases). In germline, CDR1 is MNHEY, CDR2 SMNVEV (reference sequence). The V gene lost 2 bases and the J gene lost 6 bases, with 20 bases spanning the gap. This CDR3 has 16 amino acids. This CDR3 is CASSLAQGQGISEQYF. Written as DNA, the CDR3 is TGTGCCAGCAGTTTAGCTCAGGGGCAGGGGATAAGCGAGCAGTACTTC.

This chain uses TRBV4-1 with TRBJ2-2; 7 nucleotides match TRBD1. J gave up 6 bases and V 1 base, and 11 bases lay outside the gene matches. The CDR3 covers 17 residues. Per the germline V gene, CDR1 is MGHRA and CDR2 is YSYEKL. The CDR3 here is CASSQGTGTRRAGELFF. The DNA for the CDR3 is TGCGCCAGCAGCCAAGGGACAGGAACTAGAAGGGCCGGGGAGCTGTTTTTT.

The chain uses TRBV9 and TRBJ1-5; D is undetermined. The CDR3 extends over 12 amino acids. CDR1 SGDLS and CDR2 YYNGEE come from the germline V gene. With 4 bases removed from V and 2 bases from J, the gap between germline ends came to 4 bases. This chain's CDR3 is CASSRGNQPQHF. In DNA form, the CDR3 reads TGTGCCAGCAGCCGAGGCAATCAGCCCCAGCATTTT.

V is TRBV2 and J is TRBJ1-1; 7 positions agree with TRBD1. V gave up 3 bases and J gave up 5 bases; unmatched junction bases: 9. CDR1 and CDR2 from the germline V gene are SNHLY and FYNNEI. CDR3 length: 15 amino acids. The CDR3 spells CASSDLQGWGTEAFF. As DNA, the CDR3 is TGTGCCAGCAGTGACCTACAGGGGTGGGGGACTGAAGCTTTCTTT.

This chain uses TRBV20-1 with TRBJ2-3, with TRBD2 as a possible D gene (5 bases). The V gene's germline CDR1 is DFQATT and CDR2 SNEGSKA (reference sequence). Trimming stripped 3 bases from V and 6 bases from J, with 7 bases between. This CDR3 region has 11 residues. In nucleotides, the CDR3 is TGCAGTGCTAGCGAGCGGGATACGCAGTATTTT. As protein: CSASERDTQYF.

This chain joins TRBV2 and TRBJ1-5; 7 bases line up with TRBD1. The CDR3 totals 17 residues. J lost 1 base, V lost 6 bases, and 12 bases had no gene match. Per the germline V gene, CDR1 is SNHLY and CDR2 is FYNNEI. The CDR3 sequence: CASRDPSQGTSNQPQHF. CDR3 DNA: TGTGCCAGCAGAGATCCCTCACAGGGGACCAGCAATCAGCCCCAGCATTTT. Full variable domain (rest looked up from reference TRBV2 and TRBJ1-5): EPEVTQTPSHQVTQMGQEVILRCVPISNHLYFYWYRQILGQKVEFLVSFYNNEISEKSEIFDDQFSVERPDGSNFTLKIRSTKLEDSAMYFCASRDPSQGTSNQPQHFGDGTRLSIL.

V is TRBV11-3 and J is TRBJ2-7, with a possible D match to TRBD2 (7 bases). This CDR3 has 19 amino acids. Germline V lookup: CDR1 SGHNT, CDR2 YENEEA. V lost 5 bases and J 6 bases, leaving 32 bases between the germline ends. The CDR3: CASSRPEGGPPATMGEQYF. CDR3 bases: TGTGCCAGCAGCCGCCCGGAGGGGGGGCCCCCCGCGACAATGGGCGAGCAGTACTTC.

The chain carries TRBV5-6 and TRBJ1-2, with TRBD1 matching over 11 bases. The germline gives CDR1 SGHDT, CDR2 YYEEEE. CDR3 length: 13 amino acids. With 4 bases clipped from V and 7 bases from J, the junction kept 3 bases outside the gene matches. The DNA for the CDR3 is TGTGCCAGCAGCCCCGGGACAGGGGGTGGCTACACCTTC. This gives the protein CASSPGTGGGYTF.

The chain couples TRBV5-1 to TRBJ1-1; D not resolved. The germline V and J ends were trimmed by 4 bases and 6 bases, with 25 bases remaining between them. Germline V lookup: CDR1 SGHRS, CDR2 YFSETQ. This CDR3 contains 17 residues. Written as DNA, the CDR3 is TGCGCCAGCAGCCTAGGTCCGGGTATTACATTTCTTCCTGAAGCTTTCTTT. Translating it yields CASSLGPGITFLPEAFF.

The chain uses TRBV6-5 and TRBJ1-4; 11 nucleotides match TRBD1. CDR3 size: 14 residues. V was clipped by 5 bases and J by 7 bases; unmatched bases: 3. Germline-derived CDR1 and CDR2 are MNHEY and SVGAGI. For the CDR3, the DNA is TGTGCCAGCAGTCGAGGGACAGGGGGTGAAAAACTGTTTTTT. As protein: CASSRGTGGEKLFF.

The V gene is TRBV6-5, the J gene TRBJ2-3, with D unresolved. Germline V gene data show CDR1 as MNHEY and CDR2 as SVGAGI. V was shortened by 7 bases and J by 11 bases, with 19 bases between the two germline ends. The CDR3 loop spans 13 amino acids. For the CDR3, the DNA is TGTGCCAGCACTCTTTTGTCCGAAACTCGGCAGTATTTT. The encoded protein is CASTLLSETRQYF.

The chain has TRBV5-5 and TRBJ1-2; 9 bases fit TRBD1. The V gene end was trimmed by 2 bases and the J gene end by 8 bases; junction bases not matched to a gene: 7. CDR3 length: 14 amino acids. Looked up from germline, CDR1 is SGHKS and CDR2 is YYEKEE (reference sequence). This chain's CDR3 is CASSLRDRAGGYTF. The CDR3 region has the DNA TGTGCCAGCAGCTTACGGGACAGGGCGGGAGGCTACACCTTC.